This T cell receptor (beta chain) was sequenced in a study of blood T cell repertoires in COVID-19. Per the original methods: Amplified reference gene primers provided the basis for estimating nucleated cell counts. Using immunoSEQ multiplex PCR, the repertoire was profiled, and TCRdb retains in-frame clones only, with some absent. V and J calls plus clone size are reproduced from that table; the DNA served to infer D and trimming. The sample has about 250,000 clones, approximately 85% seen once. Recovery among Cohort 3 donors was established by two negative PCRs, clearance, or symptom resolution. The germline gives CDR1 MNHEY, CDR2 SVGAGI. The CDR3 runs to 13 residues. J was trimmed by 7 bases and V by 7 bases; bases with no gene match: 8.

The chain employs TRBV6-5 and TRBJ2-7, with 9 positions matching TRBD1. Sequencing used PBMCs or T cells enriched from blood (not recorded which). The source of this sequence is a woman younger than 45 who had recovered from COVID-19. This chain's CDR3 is CASTQTGGREQYF. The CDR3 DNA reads TGTGCCAGCACCCAAACAGGGGGCAGGGAGCAGTACTTC.